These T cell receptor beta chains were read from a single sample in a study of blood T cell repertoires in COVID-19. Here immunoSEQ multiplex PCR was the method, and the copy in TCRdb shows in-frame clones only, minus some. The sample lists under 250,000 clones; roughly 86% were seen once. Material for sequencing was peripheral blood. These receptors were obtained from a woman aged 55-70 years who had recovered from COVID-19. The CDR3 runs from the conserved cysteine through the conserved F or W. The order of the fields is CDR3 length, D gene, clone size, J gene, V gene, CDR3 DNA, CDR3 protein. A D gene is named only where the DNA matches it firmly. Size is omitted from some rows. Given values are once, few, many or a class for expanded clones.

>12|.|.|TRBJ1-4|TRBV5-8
TGTGCCAGCAGCTTGCTTAGTGAAAAACTGTTTTTT
CASSLLSEKLFF
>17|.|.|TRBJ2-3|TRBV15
TGTGCCACCAGCAGAGGTCTCGGGACTCAGAGCACAGATACGCAGTATTTT
CATSRGLGTQSTDTQYF
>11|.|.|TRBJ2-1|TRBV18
TGTGCCAGCCGTATGTACAATGAGCAGTTCTTC
CASRMYNEQFF
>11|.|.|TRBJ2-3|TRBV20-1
TGCAGTGCAATCAACACAGATACGCAGTATTTT
CSAINTDTQYF
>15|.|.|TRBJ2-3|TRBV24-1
TGTGCCACCAGTGACCTAGACTTGGCCACAGATACGCAGTATTTT
CATSDLDLATDTQYF
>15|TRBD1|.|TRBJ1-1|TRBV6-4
TGTGCCAGCAGAATTTCCGGGACAGGGAACACTGAAGCTTTCTTT
CASRISGTGNTEAFF
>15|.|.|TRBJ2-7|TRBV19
TGTGCCAGTAGTGGTCGGGACTCGTCCACCTACGAGCAGTACTTC
CASSGRDSSTYEQYF
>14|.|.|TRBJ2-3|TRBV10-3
TGTGCCATCAGTCCCGTCCTTAGCACAGATACGCAGTATTTT
CAISPVLSTDTQYF
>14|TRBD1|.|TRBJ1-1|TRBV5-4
TGTGCCAGCAGGCCGACAGGGGGAGGGACTGAAGCTTTCTTT
CASRPTGGGTEAFF
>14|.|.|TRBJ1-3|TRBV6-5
TGTGCCAGCAGTAGGGGCGGATCTGGAAACACCATATATTTT
CASSRGGSGNTIYF
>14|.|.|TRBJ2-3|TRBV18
TGTGCCAGCTCACCAGGCCCCAGGGGAGATACGCAGTATTTT
CASSPGPRGDTQYF
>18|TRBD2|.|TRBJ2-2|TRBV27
TGTGCCAGCAGTGGGGGACTAGCGGGGGGGCGGCGCACCGGGGAGCTGTTTTTT
CASSGGLAGGRRTGELFF
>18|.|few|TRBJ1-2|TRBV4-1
TGCGCCAGCAGCCACCCCGAGATCGGCGAAGGGGTCGCTTGGGGCTACACCTTC
CASSHPEIGEGVAWGYTF
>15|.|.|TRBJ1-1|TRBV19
TGTGCCAGTAGTATTCAGGGGAAGGGGAACACTGAAGCTTTCTTT
CASSIQGKGNTEAFF
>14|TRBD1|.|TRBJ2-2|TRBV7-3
TGTGCCAGCAGCCAGGGACAGGGGGTCGGGGAGCTGTTTTTT
CASSQGQGVGELFF
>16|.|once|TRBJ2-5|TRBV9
TGTGCCAGCAGCGCCGGGGCGACTAGATACCAAGAGACCCAGTACTTC
CASSAGATRYQETQYF
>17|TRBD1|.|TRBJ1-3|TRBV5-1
TGCGCCAGCAGCTTGGATCTTCAGGGGGTAGCCAGAAACACCATATATTTT
CASSLDLQGVARNTIYF
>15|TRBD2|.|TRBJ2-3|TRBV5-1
TGCGCCAGCAGCATACGGGGGGTGAGCACAGATACGCAGTATTTT
CASSIRGVSTDTQYF
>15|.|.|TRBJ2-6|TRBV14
TGTGCCAGCAGCCACAGGGGTACCGGGGCCAACGTCCTGACTTTC
CASSHRGTGANVLTF
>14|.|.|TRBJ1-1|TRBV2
TGTGCCAGCAGGGACCCCAGGGTGAACACTGAAGCTTTCTTT
CASRDPRVNTEAFF
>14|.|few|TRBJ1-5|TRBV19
TGTGCCAGTAGCGTGTGGAGGGGAGATCAGCCCCAGCATTTT
CASSVWRGDQPQHF
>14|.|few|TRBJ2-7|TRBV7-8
TGTGCCAGCAGCTCCCTGGAGGGCTCCTACGAGCAGTACTTC
CASSSLEGSYEQYF
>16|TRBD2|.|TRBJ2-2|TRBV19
TGTGCCAGTAGGAGGTGGCGGGGGGGCCGCGGCGGGGAGCTGTTTTTT
CASRRWRGGRGGELFF
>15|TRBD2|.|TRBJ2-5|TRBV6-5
TGTGCCAGCAGGGCGGGACTAGCGGCGCTGGAGACCCAGTACTTC
CASRAGLAALETQYF
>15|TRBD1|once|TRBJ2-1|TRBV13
TGTGCCAGCAGCTTAGCAGGGACAGGGGTGCGCCCTCGGTTCTTC
CASSLAGTGVRPRFF
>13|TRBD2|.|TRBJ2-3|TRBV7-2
TGTGCCAGCAGCGGGGGGGGCACAGATACGCAGTATTTT
CASSGGGTDTQYF
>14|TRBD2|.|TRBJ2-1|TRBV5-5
TGTGCCAGCAGCCCCAGACTAGCCGGCGATGAGCAGTTCTTC
CASSPRLAGDEQFF
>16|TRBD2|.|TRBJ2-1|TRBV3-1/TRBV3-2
TGTGCCAGCAGCCGCGAACTAGCGGGGGGTTACAATGAGCAGTTCTTC
CASSRELAGGYNEQFF
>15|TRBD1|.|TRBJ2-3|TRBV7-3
TGTGCCAGCAGCCAACAGGGGTTGAGCACAGATACGCAGTATTTT
CASSQQGLSTDTQYF
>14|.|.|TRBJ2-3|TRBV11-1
TGTGCCAGCAGCTTAGCCGCGGCCACAGATACGCAGTATTTT
CASSLAAATDTQYF
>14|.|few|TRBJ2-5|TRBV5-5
TGTGCCAGCAGCTTGGCCGAGCTCCAAGAGACCCAGTACTTC
CASSLAELQETQYF
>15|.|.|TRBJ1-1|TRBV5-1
TGCGCCAGCAGCCTAATGTTGGAGGGGTGGACTGAAGCTTTCTTT
CASSLMLEGWTEAFF
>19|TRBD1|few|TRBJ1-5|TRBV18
TGTGCCAGCTCACCGTACGCCGAAACACACAGGGGTAGCAATCAGCCCCAGCATTTT
CASSPYAETHRGSNQPQHF